This TCR beta chain stems from a study of response to subunit inactivated influenza vaccine. This clonotype has just a few counts. Its antigen remains unknown. Using its own MiXCR run on the RT-PCR reads, TCRdb lists one record per CDR3 protein. The sample records a few hundred thousand distinct CDR3 sequences, 21% being singletons. Study-level points and caveats: The authors proposed limited new T cell recruitment per seasonal influenza vaccination.

V lost 3 bases and J 0 bases, leaving 8 bases between the germline ends. CDR1 and CDR2 from the germline V gene are KGHSH and LQKENI. The length of the CDR3 is 14 residues. Specimen: PBMCs from blood, collected about 20 months after vaccination. The chain uses TRBV18 and TRBJ1-1; D might be TRBD1 (6 bases). The TCR comes from a man aged 45-69 years who received an inactivated influenza vaccine. The CDR3 loop reads CASSPDRMNTEAFF. In nucleotides, the CDR3 is TGTGCCAGCTCACCCGACAGGATGAACACTGAAGCTTTCTTT.